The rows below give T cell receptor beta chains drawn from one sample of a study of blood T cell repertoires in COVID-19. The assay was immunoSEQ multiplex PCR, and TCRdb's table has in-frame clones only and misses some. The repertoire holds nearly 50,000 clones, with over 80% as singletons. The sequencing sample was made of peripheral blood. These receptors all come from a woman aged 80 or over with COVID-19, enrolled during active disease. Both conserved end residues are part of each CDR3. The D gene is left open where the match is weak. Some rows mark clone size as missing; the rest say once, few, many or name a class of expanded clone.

cdr3_nt: TGTGCCAGCAGTTCTCAGGGGACTGAAGCTTTCTTT; cdr3_aa: CASSSQGTEAFF; j_call: TRBJ1-1; d_call: NA; v_call: TRBV7-9; clone_size: NA
cdr3_nt: TGTGCCAGCAGCTTACAGCAGGGTAACACCGGGGAGCTGTTTTTT; cdr3_aa: CASSLQQGNTGELFF; j_call: TRBJ2-2; d_call: NA; v_call: TRBV7-3; clone_size: NA
cdr3_nt: TGTGCCAGCAGCTTAGGGGGGGACACTGAAGCTTTCTTT; cdr3_aa: CASSLGGDTEAFF; j_call: TRBJ1-1; d_call: NA; v_call: TRBV11-3; clone_size: NA
cdr3_nt: TGCGCCAGCAGTCAATCAACAGGGGGCATTGTAGCAGATACGCAGTATTTT; cdr3_aa: CASSQSTGGIVADTQYF; j_call: TRBJ2-3; d_call: TRBD1; v_call: TRBV23-1; clone_size: NA
cdr3_nt: TGTGCCAGCAGCTCTTATCCCGGGACAGGGGGCTACGCTGAAGCTTTCTTT; cdr3_aa: CASSSYPGTGGYAEAFF; j_call: TRBJ1-1; d_call: TRBD1; v_call: TRBV9; clone_size: NA
cdr3_nt: TGTGCCAGCAGCTTAGCGCCGGGGGGTGGCAATCAGCCCCAGCATTTT; cdr3_aa: CASSLAPGGGNQPQHF; j_call: TRBJ1-5; d_call: NA; v_call: TRBV7-2; clone_size: once
cdr3_nt: TGTGCCATCCGGGATATGGACTTGAATAATGAAAAACTGTTTTTT; cdr3_aa: CAIRDMDLNNEKLFF; j_call: TRBJ1-4; d_call: NA; v_call: TRBV2; clone_size: NA
cdr3_nt: TGCAGCGTTGCGGAGCCGAACACTGAAGCTTTCTTT; cdr3_aa: CSVAEPNTEAFF; j_call: TRBJ1-1; d_call: NA; v_call: TRBV29-1; clone_size: NA
cdr3_nt: TGTGCCAGCAGTGGACTAGCGGGCGGGAGCTCCTACGAGCAGTACTTC; cdr3_aa: CASSGLAGGSSYEQYF; j_call: TRBJ2-7; d_call: TRBD2; v_call: TRBV2; clone_size: NA
cdr3_nt: TGCGCCAGCAACGTAGCGGGAGGGTACAATGAGCAGTTCTTC; cdr3_aa: CASNVAGGYNEQFF; j_call: TRBJ2-1; d_call: TRBD2; v_call: TRBV10-1; clone_size: NA
cdr3_nt: TGTGCTAGTGGTTTGGTGGAGGGGAAACTGTTTTTT; cdr3_aa: CASGLVEGKLFF; j_call: TRBJ1-4; d_call: NA; v_call: TRBV12-5; clone_size: few
cdr3_nt: TGTGCCACCAGTGACTCGGACAGGGTTGGAGGCTACACCTTC; cdr3_aa: CATSDSDRVGGYTF; j_call: TRBJ1-2; d_call: TRBD1; v_call: TRBV24-1; clone_size: few
cdr3_nt: TGTGCCAGCAGCTTAGTTCCGGGCGAGCAGTACTTC; cdr3_aa: CASSLVPGEQYF; j_call: TRBJ2-7; d_call: NA; v_call: TRBV7-9; clone_size: NA
cdr3_nt: TGTGCCAGCTCACCGGGGTTGTGGAGTCGGGGACCGGGGGTGCGGTCTAGACCAGCCGAGCAGTACTTC; cdr3_aa: CASSPGLWSRGPGVRSRPAEQYF; j_call: TRBJ2-7; d_call: NA; v_call: TRBV18; clone_size: NA
cdr3_nt: TGTGCCAGCAGCCGGGGACAGTACAATGAGCAGTTCTTC; cdr3_aa: CASSRGQYNEQFF; j_call: TRBJ2-1; d_call: TRBD1; v_call: TRBV6-5; clone_size: few
cdr3_nt: TGTGCCAGCAGCCAAGGTCGGGGGACCGGGGCCAACGTCCTGACTTTC; cdr3_aa: CASSQGRGTGANVLTF; j_call: TRBJ2-6; d_call: NA; v_call: TRBV3-1/TRBV3-2; clone_size: NA
cdr3_nt: TGTGCCAGCTCAATCAGGCAGGGGGAGAACTATGAAAAACTGTTTTTT; cdr3_aa: CASSIRQGENYEKLFF; j_call: TRBJ1-4; d_call: TRBD1; v_call: TRBV18; clone_size: NA
cdr3_nt: TGTGCCAGCAGCGCCGTGGCGGGAGGGGGAAGCGAGCAGTACTTC; cdr3_aa: CASSAVAGGGSEQYF; j_call: TRBJ2-7; d_call: TRBD2; v_call: TRBV9; clone_size: NA
cdr3_nt: TGTGCCAGCTCACCATGGGACACCCCGAACACTGAAGCTTTCTTT; cdr3_aa: CASSPWDTPNTEAFF; j_call: TRBJ1-1; d_call: NA; v_call: TRBV18; clone_size: NA
cdr3_nt: TGTGCCAGCAGCGATACCGGGACAGAAGCTTTCTTT; cdr3_aa: CASSDTGTEAFF; j_call: TRBJ1-1; d_call: NA; v_call: TRBV3-1/TRBV3-2; clone_size: NA
cdr3_nt: TGTGCTAGTGGTTCTAGGACAGGGACGGACACTGAAGCTTTCTTT; cdr3_aa: CASGSRTGTDTEAFF; j_call: TRBJ1-1; d_call: TRBD1; v_call: TRBV12-5; clone_size: NA
cdr3_nt: TGTGCCAGCAGCTTCTTAGACCCGGGGAGGTACACCGGGGAGCTGTTTTTT; cdr3_aa: CASSFLDPGRYTGELFF; j_call: TRBJ2-2; d_call: NA; v_call: TRBV7-6; clone_size: NA
cdr3_nt: TGTGCCAGTAGTGGCAGAACTAATTCTAACTATGGCTACACCTTC; cdr3_aa: CASSGRTNSNYGYTF; j_call: TRBJ1-2; d_call: NA; v_call: TRBV19; clone_size: NA
cdr3_nt: TGTGCCAGTAGTACCTTAGCGGGCTCCTACAATGAGCAGTTCTTC; cdr3_aa: CASSTLAGSYNEQFF; j_call: TRBJ2-1; d_call: TRBD2; v_call: TRBV19; clone_size: NA
cdr3_nt: TGTGCCAGCCGCAAGGAAGGACTAGCTAAAACCGGGGAGCTGTTTTTT; cdr3_aa: CASRKEGLAKTGELFF; j_call: TRBJ2-2; d_call: TRBD2; v_call: TRBV27; clone_size: NA
cdr3_nt: TGTGCCAGCCGAGCGGGAGGCACCTCCTACGAGCAGTACTTC; cdr3_aa: CASRAGGTSYEQYF; j_call: TRBJ2-7; d_call: TRBD2; v_call: TRBV28; clone_size: NA
cdr3_nt: TGTGCCAGCAGGCGATACAATGAGCAGTTCTTC; cdr3_aa: CASRRYNEQFF; j_call: TRBJ2-1; d_call: NA; v_call: TRBV2; clone_size: NA
cdr3_nt: TGTGCCAGCAGTTTAGGGGGACTTATCGGGACAGCAATCAATCAGCCCCAGCATTTT; cdr3_aa: CASSLGGLIGTAINQPQHF; j_call: TRBJ1-5; d_call: TRBD1; v_call: TRBV28; clone_size: once
cdr3_nt: TGTGCCAGCAGCCTCCTGGCTAGCGGGGGAGCCAAAAACATTCAGTACTTC; cdr3_aa: CASSLLASGGAKNIQYF; j_call: TRBJ2-4; d_call: TRBD2; v_call: TRBV3-1/TRBV3-2; clone_size: NA
cdr3_nt: TGTGCCAGCAGTTTATCGGCCGGGGTGGCCCAGCATTTT; cdr3_aa: CASSLSAGVAQHF; j_call: TRBJ1-5; d_call: NA; v_call: TRBV27; clone_size: NA
cdr3_nt: TGTGCCAGTAGTACCCGGACTAGCGGGAGTGATACGCAGTATTTT; cdr3_aa: CASSTRTSGSDTQYF; j_call: TRBJ2-3; d_call: TRBD2; v_call: TRBV19; clone_size: NA
cdr3_nt: TGTGCCAGCAGCTTAGTAGGGGGTTTGGACTATGGCTACACCTTC; cdr3_aa: CASSLVGGLDYGYTF; j_call: TRBJ1-2; d_call: NA; v_call: TRBV7-2; clone_size: once
cdr3_nt: TGCGCCAGCAGCTCGGCAGGGGGCACTGAAGCTTTCTTT; cdr3_aa: CASSSAGGTEAFF; j_call: TRBJ1-1; d_call: TRBD1; v_call: TRBV5-1; clone_size: NA
cdr3_nt: TGTGCCAGCTCACCAGGAGGGGGCTTCACTGGAAACACCATATATTTT; cdr3_aa: CASSPGGGFTGNTIYF; j_call: TRBJ1-3; d_call: TRBD1; v_call: TRBV18; clone_size: NA
cdr3_nt: TGTGCCAGCAGGTACAGGGAGAACACTGAAGCTTTCTTT; cdr3_aa: CASRYRENTEAFF; j_call: TRBJ1-1; d_call: NA; v_call: TRBV12-3/TRBV12-4; clone_size: NA
cdr3_nt: TGTGCCAGCAGTTACTTCCAAGCGGGATTAACCTACGAGCAGTACTTC; cdr3_aa: CASSYFQAGLTYEQYF; j_call: TRBJ2-7; d_call: TRBD2; v_call: TRBV6-2/TRBV6-3; clone_size: NA
cdr3_nt: TGCGCCAGCAGCATAGGACAGGGAAGGGAGTATTTT; cdr3_aa: CASSIGQGREYF; j_call: TRBJ2-3; d_call: TRBD1; v_call: TRBV5-1; clone_size: few
cdr3_nt: TGCGCCAGCAGCTTACAACTAGCGGCCTACAATGAGCAGTTCTTC; cdr3_aa: CASSLQLAAYNEQFF; j_call: TRBJ2-1; d_call: TRBD2; v_call: TRBV5-1; clone_size: once
cdr3_nt: TGTGCCAGCAGCTTAGTGGGAGGGGCGGCTGAAAAACTGTTTTTT; cdr3_aa: CASSLVGGAAEKLFF; j_call: TRBJ1-4; d_call: NA; v_call: TRBV7-9; clone_size: NA
cdr3_nt: TGCGCCAGCAGCTTCACGACAGGGGTCGGGGCCAACGTCCTGACTTTC; cdr3_aa: CASSFTTGVGANVLTF; j_call: TRBJ2-6; d_call: TRBD1; v_call: TRBV5-1; clone_size: NA
cdr3_nt: TGTGCCAGCAGCTTATGGGGCGGAAACACCGGGGAGCTGTTTTTT; cdr3_aa: CASSLWGGNTGELFF; j_call: TRBJ2-2; d_call: NA; v_call: TRBV7-2; clone_size: NA
cdr3_nt: TGTGCCAGCAGCTTGGGTGGGGCCGATGAAAAACTGTTTTTT; cdr3_aa: CASSLGGADEKLFF; j_call: TRBJ1-4; d_call: NA; v_call: TRBV7-9; clone_size: NA
cdr3_nt: TGTGCCAGTAACCCACAGGGAAACTCTGGAAACACCATATATTTT; cdr3_aa: CASNPQGNSGNTIYF; j_call: TRBJ1-3; d_call: NA; v_call: TRBV19; clone_size: NA
cdr3_nt: TGCAGCTTCGGGACTAGTGGCCCAGATACGCAGTATTTT; cdr3_aa: CSFGTSGPDTQYF; j_call: TRBJ2-3; d_call: TRBD2; v_call: TRBV29-1; clone_size: NA
cdr3_nt: TGTGCCAGCAGCCCCCCCAGGACAGTCTATGGCTACACCTTC; cdr3_aa: CASSPPRTVYGYTF; j_call: TRBJ1-2; d_call: NA; v_call: TRBV11-3; clone_size: NA
cdr3_nt: TGTGCCACCAGTGACGGGGGGTCCACTGAAGCTTTCTTT; cdr3_aa: CATSDGGSTEAFF; j_call: TRBJ1-1; d_call: NA; v_call: TRBV24-1; clone_size: NA
cdr3_nt: TGTGCCAGCCTCCCGGGACAGTGGTACAATGAGCAGTTCTTC; cdr3_aa: CASLPGQWYNEQFF; j_call: TRBJ2-1; d_call: TRBD1; v_call: TRBV6-6; clone_size: NA
cdr3_nt: TGTGCCATCAGTCCACAGGGGGGTTATGACACTGAAGCTTTCTTT; cdr3_aa: CAISPQGGYDTEAFF; j_call: TRBJ1-1; d_call: TRBD1; v_call: TRBV10-3; clone_size: NA
cdr3_nt: TGTGCCAGCAGCCTTATGCGGGGCCTGGCGGATGAAAAACTGTTTTTT; cdr3_aa: CASSLMRGLADEKLFF; j_call: TRBJ1-4; d_call: NA; v_call: TRBV4-2; clone_size: NA